A selection of T cell receptor beta chains follows, all from one sample in a study of blood T cell repertoires in COVID-19. Libraries were prepared by immunoSEQ multiplex PCR; TCRdb keeps only in-frame clonotypes and omits some of them. The table lists under 300,000 clones, about nine tenths of them singletons. Sample: PBMCs or T cells enriched from blood (not recorded which). Receptor source: a woman aged 45-60 years who had recovered from COVID-19. CDR3s include the opening cysteine and the closing phenylalanine or tryptophan. The order of the fields is D gene, CDR3 length, V gene, J gene, CDR3 DNA, CDR3 protein. A D gene is named only where the DNA matches it firmly.

>-|14|TRBV28|TRBJ1-6
TGTGCCAGCTTGGGGCCCTCAGATAATTCACCCCTCCACTTT
CASLGPSDNSPLHF
>-|12|TRBV28|TRBJ1-1
TGTGCCAGCAGTACCCAGTTGCCTGAAGCTTTCTTT
CASSTQLPEAFF
>TRBD1|14|TRBV7-9|TRBJ2-7
TGTGCCAGCAGCAAGACAGGGGGCTGGTACGAGCAGTACTTC
CASSKTGGWYEQYF
>TRBD1|16|TRBV10-2|TRBJ1-6
TGCGCCAGCAGGGCGTCAGGGGGCGCAGATAATTCACCCCTCCACTTT
CASRASGGADNSPLHF
>-|15|TRBV14|TRBJ1-4
TGTGCCAGCAGTTATACAGCGGGGACATGGGAAAAACTGTTTTTT
CASSYTAGTWEKLFF
>TRBD2|16|TRBV7-9|TRBJ2-1
TGTGCCAGCAGCTTACTAGCGGGAGTGTCCTACAATGAGCAGTTCTTC
CASSLLAGVSYNEQFF
>TRBD1|15|TRBV6-2/TRBV6-3|TRBJ2-1
TGTGCCAGCAGCTTACAGGGGGCCCCCTACAATGAGCAGTTCTTC
CASSLQGAPYNEQFF
>TRBD2|15|TRBV24-1|TRBJ2-1
TGTGCCACCAGTGATCCGGGAGGGCCTTACAATGAGCAGTTCTTC
CATSDPGGPYNEQFF
>TRBD1|14|TRBV7-2|TRBJ2-7
TGTGCCAGCAGCCCAACGGGACAGGCCTACGAGCAGTACTTC
CASSPTGQAYEQYF
>TRBD1|14|TRBV18|TRBJ1-3
TGTGCCAGCTCACCCGGGACAGGGGGAAACACCATATATTTT
CASSPGTGGNTIYF
>TRBD2|14|TRBV19|TRBJ2-3
TGTGCCAGTAGTAGTAGCGGGGGCACAGATACGCAGTATTTT
CASSSSGGTDTQYF
>-|14|TRBV27|TRBJ1-1
TGTGCCAGCAGACCTCCAGGGCCGGCCTATGAAGCTTTCTTT
CASRPPGPAYEAFF
>TRBD2|18|TRBV19|TRBJ2-5
TGTGCCAGTAGTATAGAGGCAGGCACTAGCGGGAACCGAGAGACCCAGTACTTC
CASSIEAGTSGNRETQYF
>-|15|TRBV7-2|TRBJ1-2
TGTGCCAGCAGCTCGGCGGGGGGGTTTAATGTTGGCTACACCTTC
CASSSAGGFNVGYTF
>TRBD1|16|TRBV9|TRBJ1-3
TGTGCCAGCAGCGCGAGACAGGGGGCAGCTGGAAACACCATATATTTT
CASSARQGAAGNTIYF
>-|15|TRBV6-2/TRBV6-3|TRBJ1-5
TGTGCCAGCAGTTCCCCGGGGGGACCGGGTCAGCCCCAGCATTTT
CASSSPGGPGQPQHF
>-|13|TRBV2|TRBJ2-7
TGTGCCACAGGAGGGTTATCGCCCTCCGAGCAGTACTTC
CATGGLSPSEQYF
>TRBD2|16|TRBV6-2/TRBV6-3|TRBJ2-5
TGTGCCAGCAGTTACGCCTTCGGGAGGGCCGGGGAGACCCAGTACTTC
CASSYAFGRAGETQYF
>-|15|TRBV5-5|TRBJ2-3
TGTGCCAGCAGCTTGGTAGGACAGACTCCAGATACGCAGTATTTT
CASSLVGQTPDTQYF
>-|17|TRBV4-3|TRBJ2-3
TGCGCCAGCAGCCTCGGGGGGCTAGCGGTGAGCACAGATACGCAGTATTTT
CASSLGGLAVSTDTQYF
>-|11|TRBV29-1|TRBJ2-7
TGCAGCGTTCCGGGACTTGACGAGCAGTACTTC
CSVPGLDEQYF
>-|17|TRBV28|TRBJ2-1
TGTGCCAGCAGCCTGGAGGGGGCAGGGGGACGGCGGGGTGAGCAGTTCTTC
CASSLEGAGGRRGEQFF
>-|16|TRBV11-2|TRBJ2-5
TGTGCCAGCAGCTACCTTTTTGGAGGCGCTAGAGAGACCCAGTACTTC
CASSYLFGGARETQYF
>TRBD1|17|TRBV14|TRBJ1-4
TGTGCCAGCAGCTGGGGACAGGGGTCCGCAACTAATGAAAAACTGTTTTTT
CASSWGQGSATNEKLFF
>TRBD2|14|TRBV6-5|TRBJ2-7
TGTGCCAGCAGTTACGGGCGGGAGGTGGGCGAGCAGTACTTC
CASSYGREVGEQYF
>-|15|TRBV25-1|TRBJ1-2
TGTGCCAGCAGTGATGTTTGGGCAGGGGCGGATGGCTACACCTTC
CASSDVWAGADGYTF
>-|15|TRBV9|TRBJ1-6
TGTGCCAGCAGCGAGGGGAGGCTGGGGAATTCACCCCTCCACTTT
CASSEGRLGNSPLHF
>-|12|TRBV28|TRBJ1-5
TGTGCCAGCTCCGGTAGCAATCAGCCCCAGCATTTT
CASSGSNQPQHF
>-|13|TRBV24-1|TRBJ1-2
TGTGCCACCAGTGATTCTAGACGAGTTGGCTACACCTTC
CATSDSRRVGYTF
>-|16|TRBV29-1|TRBJ1-1
TGCAGCGTTGAAAGGGTCGGAGGTAAGGTGAACACTGAAGCTTTCTTT
CSVERVGGKVNTEAFF
>TRBD2|16|TRBV7-9|TRBJ2-3
TGTGCCAGCAGCGAGGGGACTAGCGGGAGGACAGATACGCAGTATTTT
CASSEGTSGRTDTQYF
>TRBD1|16|TRBV18|TRBJ1-5
TGTGCCAGCTCAAGTCAGACAGGGGGCGCGGGTCAGCCCCAGCATTTT
CASSSQTGGAGQPQHF
>TRBD1|14|TRBV7-2|TRBJ1-1
TGTGCCAGCAGCGTGGACAGGGATTGGACTGAAGCTTTCTTT
CASSVDRDWTEAFF
>-|14|TRBV2|TRBJ2-6
TGTGCCAGCATGAAACTCTCTGGGGCCAACGTCCTGACTTTC
CASMKLSGANVLTF
>-|12|TRBV15|TRBJ2-3
TGTGCCACCAGCACTAGCACAGATACGCAGTATTTT
CATSTSTDTQYF
>-|15|TRBV4-2|TRBJ1-2
TGTGCCAGCAGCCAAGAGTTAAGGGGCGCTGGGGGCTACACCTTC
CASSQELRGAGGYTF
>TRBD2|16|TRBV7-8|TRBJ2-7
TGTGCCAGCAGCATAGGCGCTAGTCTAGCGGGAGGCGAGCAGTACTTC
CASSIGASLAGGEQYF
>-|17|TRBV18|TRBJ2-1
TGTGCCAGCTCACCGCTGGCCCGACTGGGGCGATACAATGAGCAGTTCTTC
CASSPLARLGRYNEQFF
>-|14|TRBV28|TRBJ1-6
TGTGCCAGCAGTTTCGGTCTTACTAGTTCACCCCTCCACTTT
CASSFGLTSSPLHF
>TRBD2|15|TRBV4-1|TRBJ2-7
TGCGCCAGCAGCCAAGAACGGGGGGGCCTCTACGAGCAGTACTTC
CASSQERGGLYEQYF
>-|14|TRBV10-3|TRBJ2-5
TGTGCCATCAGTGGTTCGGGAGAGCAAGAGACCCAGTACTTC
CAISGSGEQETQYF
>TRBD1|15|TRBV19|TRBJ1-2
TGTGCCAGTAGTATAGGGCCGAGGGGGCATAGAGGCTACACCTTC
CASSIGPRGHRGYTF